This passage covers 29 T cell receptor beta chains from one sample sequenced in a study of control samples from healthy donors and cancer patients. Using immunoSEQ multiplex PCR, the repertoire was profiled, and TCRdb retains in-frame clones only, with some absent. This sample has roughly 120,000 clones; nearly 95% occur once, and the top ten carry about 2.6%. The specimen sequenced was blood. Receptors originate from a man aged 30-40 years in good health.

This chain connects TRBV27 to TRBJ1-6; D not resolved. The CDR3 has 15 amino acids. The germline V and J ends were trimmed by 8 bases and 7 bases, with 18 bases remaining between them. Germline V CDR1 and CDR2: MNHEY, SMNVEV (reference sequence). This CDR3 is CASAQGNLRNSPLHF. As DNA, the CDR3 is TGTGCCAGCGCACAAGGGAACCTTAGGAATTCACCCCTCCACTTT.

The chain employs TRBV13 and TRBJ2-1, with TRBD1 identical over 10 bases. V gave up 5 bases and J gave up 8 bases; unmatched junction bases: 9. This CDR3 comprises 15 residues. Germline lookup yields CDR1 PRHDT and CDR2 FYEKMQ (reference sequence). The CDR3 protein is CASSPRQGARDEQFF. The CDR3, as DNA: TGTGCCAGCAGCCCAAGACAGGGGGCCCGGGATGAGCAGTTCTTC. The full variable domain, with the rest looked up from reference TRBV13 and TRBJ2-1, is AAGVIQSPRHLIKEKRETATLKCYPIPRHDTVYWYQQGPGQDPQFLISFYEKMQSDKGSIPDRFSAQQFSDYHSELNMSSLELGDSALYFCASSPRQGARDEQFFGPGTRLTVL.

This chain connects TRBV11-2 to TRBJ1-2; no firm D call. The germline gives CDR1 SGHAT, CDR2 FQNNGV. Trimming left V 1 base short and J 8 bases short, with 17 bases between. The CDR3 is made up of 15 amino acids. The CDR3, as DNA: TGTGCCAGCAGCTTAGTATCTGGGCGGTCAGGAGGCTACACCTTC. It is translated as CASSLVSGRSGGYTF.

The gene calls are TRBV27 and TRBJ1-2; no definite D call. V gave up 6 bases and J gave up 4 bases, with 12 bases separating them. The length of the CDR3 is 13 residues. Germline V CDR1 and CDR2: MNHEY, SMNVEV (reference sequence). In DNA form, the CDR3 reads TGTGCCAGCAGCTCCTCTGGACCCTATGGCTACACCTTC. Its protein product is CASSSSGPYGYTF.

The CDR3 sequence: CASSLTSGGHNEQFF. CDR3 DNA: TGTGCCAGCAGCTTGACTAGCGGGGGCCACAATGAGCAGTTCTTC. The chain combines TRBV11-2 with TRBJ2-1, with 12 bases matching TRBD2. Losses at the gene ends were 3 bases for V and 5 bases for J; bases not matched to a gene: 2. There are 15 residues in the CDR3. The germline gives CDR1 SGHAT, CDR2 FQNNGV.

The chain is built from TRBV27 and TRBJ1-6; D ambiguous. This CDR3 comprises 12 residues. CDR1 is MNHEY and CDR2 is SMNVEV in the germline V gene (reference sequence). V lost 5 bases, J lost 4 bases, and 3 bases lay in between. CDR3 DNA: TGTGCCAGCAGTCCTTATAATTCACCCCTCCACTTT. It encodes CASSPYNSPLHF.

The V gene is TRBV10-2, the J gene TRBJ1-2; 9 nucleotides match TRBD1. Looked up from germline, CDR1 is WSHSY and CDR2 is SAAADI. This CDR3 contains 12 residues. J was trimmed by 5 bases and V by 9 bases; bases with no gene match: 4. The CDR3 here is CASRTGVYGYTF. In nucleotides, the CDR3 is TGCGCCAGTAGGACAGGGGTTTATGGCTACACCTTC.

The chain links TRBV7-9 to TRBJ2-3, with 10 bases that match TRBD1. The V gene end was trimmed by 5 bases and the J gene end by 2 bases; junction bases not matched to a gene: 7. Germline assignment: CDR1 SEHNR and CDR2 FQNEAQ (reference sequence). The CDR3 consists of 16 residues. CDR3 sequence: CASSRVRQGATDTQYF. The CDR3 nucleotides read TGTGCCAGCAGCCGAGTAAGACAGGGGGCCACAGATACGCAGTATTTT.

The rearrangement links TRBV29-1 to TRBJ1-1; D may be TRBD1 (5 bases). CDR1 is SQVTM, CDR2 ANQGSEA, per germline. The CDR3 runs 13 residues. As DNA, the CDR3 is TGCATCGCCTCCGGGGGAAGTCACACTGAAGCTTTCTTT. It codes for CIASGGSHTEAFF.

The chain combines TRBV5-1 with TRBJ2-1; D is uncertain. CDR1 SGHRS and CDR2 YFSETQ come from the germline V gene. The CDR3 is 15 amino acids. The V gene lost 5 bases and the J gene lost 2 bases, with 14 bases spanning the gap. The CDR3 DNA reads TGCGCCAGCAGAACAGACTTGGGCGCCTACAATGAGCAGTTCTTC. Amino acids: CASRTDLGAYNEQFF.

The chain's CDR3 is CASSRQQGESNYGYTF. The CDR3 DNA is TGTGCCAGCAGCCGACAACAGGGGGAATCTAACTATGGCTACACCTTC. This chain connects TRBV7-9 to TRBJ1-2; 8 nucleotides align to TRBD1. The CDR3 runs to 16 residues. Germline values: CDR1 SEHNR, CDR2 FQNEAQ (reference sequence). V dropped 5 bases and J dropped 0; count of bases not matched to a gene: 8.

The rearrangement joins TRBV30 to TRBJ1-6; tentatively, D is TRBD1 (5 bases). With 0 bases removed from V and 7 bases from J, the gap between germline ends came to 13 bases. CDR3 length: 15 residues. Germline V gene lookup returns CDR1 GTSNPN and CDR2 SVGIG (reference sequence). The CDR3 region is CAWSVRRRDNSPLHF. The DNA of the CDR3 is TGTGCCTGGAGTGTACGAAGGAGGGACAATTCACCCCTCCACTTT.

The rearrangement joins TRBV9 to TRBJ1-2; 7 bases are a match to TRBD1. The CDR3 consists of 14 residues. Germline-derived CDR1 and CDR2 are SGDLS and YYNGEE. Germline trimming cut 3 bases from V and 4 bases from J; bases unmatched to any gene: 6. The CDR3 spells CASSAQGTAYGYTF. In DNA form, the CDR3 reads TGTGCCAGCAGCGCCCAGGGGACAGCCTATGGCTACACCTTC.

This chain links TRBV12-5 with TRBJ1-2; D gene uncertain. Germline-derived CDR1 and CDR2 are LGHNT and FRNRAP. V lost 2 bases, J lost 4 bases, and 20 bases lay in between. The CDR3 spans 17 residues. As DNA, the CDR3 is TGTGCTAGTGGTTTGCCCCCTCAGTTGGGAGGTTCCTATGGCTACACCTTC. It codes for CASGLPPQLGGSYGYTF.

The rearrangement uses TRBV30 and TRBJ1-1; a possible D gene is TRBD1 (5 bases). V was shortened by 2 bases and J by 0 bases, with 13 bases between the two germline ends. Germline CDR1 is GTSNPN and CDR2 is SVGIG (reference sequence). This CDR3 spans 15 amino acids. CDR3 sequence (DNA): TGTGCCTGGAGTCCTCCCGACAGAGTGAACACTGAAGCTTTCTTT. Encoded protein: CAWSPPDRVNTEAFF.

This clone came up once. The CDR3 coding sequence is TGTGCCAGCAGCTCAACGTTCTATGGCTACACCTTC. It specifies CASSSTFYGYTF. The chain recombines TRBV13 with TRBJ1-2; no definite D call. Per the germline V gene, CDR1 is PRHDT and CDR2 is FYEKMQ (reference sequence). The CDR3 loop spans 12 amino acids. The V end was cut by 4 bases, the J end by 4 bases, with 7 bases between.

The chain has TRBV7-2 and TRBJ2-3; D is possibly TRBD1 (5 bases). This CDR3 contains 17 residues. The V end lost 2 bases, the J end lost 1 base, and 16 bases lay between the germline ends. The germline V gene has CDR1 SGHTA and CDR2 FQGNSA. The CDR3 nucleotides are TGTGCCAGCAGCTTATTAGTGTCAGGGCTTCGCACAGATACGCAGTATTTT. It specifies CASSLLVSGLRTDTQYF.

This clone was counted a single time. The CDR3 loop is CASSQGTPTQETLWTIYF. The CDR3 bases are TGTGCCAGCAGCCAAGGGACCCCAACCCAGGAAACCCTTTGGACCATATATTTT. The gene calls are TRBV7-8 and TRBJ1-3, with D possibly matching TRBD1 (5 bases). This CDR3 has 18 amino acids. V was pared by 5 bases and J by 10 bases, with 30 bases between. Germline V gene lookup returns CDR1 SGHVS and CDR2 FQNEAQ. Drawing the rest from reference TRBV7-8 and TRBJ1-3, the complete variable domain is GAGVSQSPRYKVAKRGQDVALRCDPISGHVSLFWYQQALGQGPEFLTYFQNEAQLDKSGLPSDRFFAERPEGSVSTLKIQRTQQEDSAVYLCASSQGTPTQETLWTIYFGEGSWLTVV.

The chain recombines TRBV10-3 with TRBJ2-1; D uncertain. CDR3 size: 13 residues. Trimming took off 10 bases at V and 2 bases at J, with 12 bases between the two ends. Germline-derived CDR1 and CDR2 are ENHRY and SYGVKD. In DNA, the CDR3 is TGTGCCACTGGAATCGACACCTACAATGAGCAGTTCTTC. Residues: CATGIDTYNEQFF.

The J gene is TRBJ2-1, the V gene TRBV5-1; 10 positions agree with TRBD2. V was clipped by 3 bases and J by 9 bases; unmatched bases: 9. This CDR3 is built from 15 residues. Germline-derived CDR1 and CDR2 are SGHRS and YFSETQ. CDR3 amino acids: CASSWGTSDESEQFF. CDR3 DNA: TGCGCCAGCAGCTGGGGGACTAGCGATGAGAGTGAGCAGTTCTTC.

Concerning this clone itself: The junction shows a germline mismatch at one end, possibly a read error. J is TRBJ1-1 and V is TRBV19; D unclear. This CDR3 is built from 14 residues. CDR1 is LNHDA and CDR2 is SQIVND in the germline V gene (reference sequence). The CDR3 here is CVSSPGREGTEAFF. The CDR3 DNA is TGTGTCAGTAGTCCGGGCCGAGAGGGCACTGAAGCTTTCTTT. The variable domain in full, with the rest retrieved from reference TRBV19 and TRBJ1-1, is DGGITQSPKYLFRKEGQNVTLSCEQNLNHDAMYWYRQDPGQGLRLIYYSQIVNDFQKGDIAEGYSVSREKKESFPLTVTSAQKNPTAFYLCVSSPGREGTEAFFGQGTRLTVV.

V is TRBV5-4 and J is TRBJ2-7, with 15 nucleotides matching TRBD2. V was pared by 2 bases and J by 9 bases, with 12 bases of the junction left unmatched. CDR1 is SGHNT, CDR2 YYREEE, per germline (reference sequence). The CDR3 is 17 residues long. The CDR3, as DNA: TGTGCCAGCAGCTTTTTACCCAGGACTAGCGGGGGGGCGAGGCAGTACTTC. Its translation: CASSFLPRTSGGARQYF.

This rearrangement joins TRBV6-4 to TRBJ1-2; no clear D gene. Germline V gene sequence: CDR1 MRHNA, CDR2 SNTAGT. The CDR3 covers 14 residues. V was cut by 0 bases and J by 8 bases, with 13 bases left in between. DNA of the CDR3: TGTGCCAGCAGTGACTCAGGGTTTTTGGGCGGCTACACCTTC. Its translation is CASSDSGFLGGYTF.

This clone was detected only once. This chain links TRBV5-1 with TRBJ1-3; 9 nucleotides match TRBD1. The CDR3 is 16 residues long. The V and J ends lost 2 bases and 1 base, in that order; junction bases with no gene match: 4. CDR1 SGHRS and CDR2 YFSETQ come from the germline V gene. In DNA form, the CDR3 reads TGCGCCAGCAGCTTTGTCGGGACAGGGTCTGGAAACACCATATATTTT. It encodes CASSFVGTGSGNTIYF.

The gene calls are TRBV7-9 and TRBJ2-3, with 8 bases lining up with TRBD1. Germline CDR1 and CDR2: SEHNR and FQNEAQ (reference sequence). The CDR3 has 14 residues. The ends lost 7 bases at V and 4 bases at J; junction bases unmatched: 7. Here the CDR3 reads CASTSGGVADTQYF. DNA for the CDR3: TGTGCCAGCACCTCAGGGGGCGTTGCAGATACGCAGTATTTT.

CDR3 DNA sequence: TGTGCCAGCAGCGGCAGGGGCCGGAAGACTGAAGCTTTCTTT. It encodes CASSGRGRKTEAFF. This chain connects TRBV7-9 to TRBJ1-1; a weak D match, TRBD1 (6 bases). Germline assignment: CDR1 SEHNR and CDR2 FQNEAQ (reference sequence). The CDR3 totals 14 residues. The germline V and J ends were trimmed by 5 bases and 5 bases, with 15 bases remaining between them.

V is TRBV3-1 (or the pseudogene TRBV3-2) and J is TRBJ1-5; 9 bases are a match to TRBD1. This CDR3 has 15 amino acids. The V gene's germline CDR1 is LGHDT and CDR2 YNNKEL (reference sequence). The J segment lost 6 bases and the V segment lost 4 bases, leaving 7 bases of the junction unmatched. The CDR3 sequence is CASSPGQGSGQPQHF. In DNA form, the CDR3 reads TGTGCCAGCAGCCCAGGACAGGGGAGTGGTCAGCCCCAGCATTTT.

This chain uses TRBV7-9 with TRBJ2-3; 10 bases line up with TRBD2. CDR1 SEHNR and CDR2 FQNEAQ come from the germline V gene (reference sequence). The length of the CDR3 is 17 residues. The V and J ends lost 4 bases and 1 base, in that order; junction bases with no gene match: 8. For the CDR3, the DNA is TGTGCCAGCAGCTCATCCCGTAGCGGGGGGCGCACAGATACGCAGTATTTT. This translates into CASSSSRSGGRTDTQYF.

The J gene is TRBJ2-5, the V gene TRBV19; 8 bases are shared with TRBD2. The junction had 8 bases not matched to a gene; V was cut back by 5 bases and J by 0 bases. Germline CDR1 reads LNHDA; CDR2 reads SQIVND (reference sequence). The CDR3 covers 16 residues. The CDR3 loop reads CASSHPGGTYQETQYF. The CDR3 DNA reads TGTGCCAGTAGTCATCCGGGGGGGACCTACCAAGAGACCCAGTACTTC.